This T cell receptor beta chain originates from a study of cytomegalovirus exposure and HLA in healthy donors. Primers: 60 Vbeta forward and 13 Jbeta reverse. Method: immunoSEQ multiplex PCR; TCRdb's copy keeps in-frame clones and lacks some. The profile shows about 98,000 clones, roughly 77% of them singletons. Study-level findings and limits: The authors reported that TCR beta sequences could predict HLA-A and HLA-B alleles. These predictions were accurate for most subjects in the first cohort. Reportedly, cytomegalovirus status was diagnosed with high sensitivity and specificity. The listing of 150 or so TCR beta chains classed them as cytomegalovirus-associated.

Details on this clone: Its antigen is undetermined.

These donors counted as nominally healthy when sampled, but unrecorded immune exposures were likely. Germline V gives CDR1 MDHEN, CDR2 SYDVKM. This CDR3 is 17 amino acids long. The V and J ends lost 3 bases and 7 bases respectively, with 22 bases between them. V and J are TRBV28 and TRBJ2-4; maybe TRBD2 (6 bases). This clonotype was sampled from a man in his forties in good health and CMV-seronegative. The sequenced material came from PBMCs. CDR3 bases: TGTGCCAGCAGTTTGAAGGGCCGACCGACTGGGGGGAACATTCAGTACTTC. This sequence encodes CASSLKGRPTGGNIQYF.